The rows below give T cell receptor beta chains drawn from one sample of a study of OX40 agonist ivuxolimab in advanced cancers. The method was immunoSEQ multiplex PCR; TCRdb's version includes in-frame clones alone and lacks a portion of them. The profile shows some 76,000 clones, approximately 90% of them singletons. The material sequenced was CD4+ or CD8+ T cells sorted from blood, taken in a trial of the OX40 agonist ivuxolimab. These receptors originate from an adult with an advanced solid tumor such as melanoma, head and neck, liver or kidney cancer. CDR3s include the opening cysteine and the closing phenylalanine or tryptophan. The order of the fields is J gene, V gene, CDR3 protein.

J gene: TRBJ1-1; V gene: TRBV9; CDR3 protein: CASSVARDRVMNTEAFF
J gene: TRBJ2-7; V gene: TRBV10-3; CDR3 protein: CAISEGRPYEQYF
J gene: TRBJ2-3; V gene: TRBV13; CDR3 protein: CASSLATGGTSQYF
J gene: TRBJ2-7; V gene: TRBV10-3; CDR3 protein: CAITQTGSYEQYF
J gene: TRBJ2-7; V gene: TRBV13; CDR3 protein: CASSLAGPFSYEQYF
J gene: TRBJ1-1; V gene: TRBV9; CDR3 protein: CASSAWRGDTEAFF
J gene: TRBJ2-7; V gene: TRBV29-1; CDR3 protein: CSVYSGTTYEQYF
J gene: TRBJ2-2; V gene: TRBV9; CDR3 protein: CASSPPGALGGELFF
J gene: TRBJ2-7; V gene: TRBV11-2; CDR3 protein: CASSLAFQGSEQYF
J gene: TRBJ1-1; V gene: TRBV29-1; CDR3 protein: CSVPGATTEAFF
J gene: TRBJ1-4; V gene: TRBV5-4; CDR3 protein: CASRGGTNEKLFF
J gene: TRBJ2-5; V gene: TRBV10-2; CDR3 protein: CASSESWEPRAQYF
J gene: TRBJ2-2; V gene: TRBV11-2; CDR3 protein: CASSLNSLADTGELFF
J gene: TRBJ1-4; V gene: TRBV7-9; CDR3 protein: CASSVPGTSELFF
J gene: TRBJ1-1; V gene: TRBV4-3; CDR3 protein: CASSRGTNTEAFF
J gene: TRBJ1-2; V gene: TRBV5-1; CDR3 protein: CASSLETNYGYTF